A selection of T cell receptor beta chains follows, all from one sample in a study of cytomegalovirus exposure and HLA in healthy donors. The table came from immunoSEQ multiplex PCR; TCRdb's copy has only in-frame clones and leaves some out. The table has around 140,000 clones, approximately 80% seen once. The sequencing input was PBMCs. These receptors were collected from a female donor in good health and CMV-seropositive. Both conserved end residues are part of each CDR3. A D gene is named only where the DNA matches it firmly. Only part of the rows carry a size: once, few, many, or a class if the clone is expanded.

d_call j_call clone_size v_call cdr3_aa cdr3_nt
. TRBJ1-1 . TRBV27 CASSQRGNTEAFF TGTGCCAGCAGCCAAAGGGGGAACACTGAAGCTTTCTTT
. TRBJ1-1 . TRBV14 CASSQAYGISIEAFF TGTGCCAGCAGCCAAGCCTACGGTATTTCAATTGAAGCTTTCTTT
TRBD1 TRBJ2-2 few TRBV30 CAWGETGGAGELFF TGTGCCTGGGGGGAGACAGGGGGGGCCGGGGAGCTGTTTTTT
. TRBJ2-7 few TRBV6-1 CASGSGYEQYF TGTGCCAGCGGTAGCGGCTACGAGCAGTACTTC
TRBD1 TRBJ2-7 . TRBV5-6 CASSLALGQAGYEQYF TGTGCCAGCAGCTTGGCCTTGGGACAGGCGGGCTACGAGCAGTACTTC
. TRBJ1-6 . TRBV25-1 CASSEWDSHNSPLHF TGTGCCAGCAGTGAATGGGACTCCCATAATTCACCCCTCCACTTT
TRBD2 TRBJ2-1 . TRBV5-1 CASSWSGVSGGNEQFF TGCGCCAGCAGCTGGAGCGGGGTTAGCGGGGGAAATGAGCAGTTCTTC
. TRBJ1-3 . TRBV19 CASSITTSVGNTIYF TGTGCCAGTAGTATCACCACGTCGGTTGGAAACACCATATATTTT
. TRBJ2-3 . TRBV30 CAGSQGSTDTQYF TGTGCCGGTTCACAGGGAAGCACAGATACGCAGTATTTT
. TRBJ2-7 few TRBV6-1 CASRTGSSEQYF TGTGCCAGCAGGACAGGATCGAGCGAGCAGTACTTC
. TRBJ2-3 . TRBV7-9 CASSSTSRGTRDTQYF TGTGCCAGCAGCTCGACTAGCAGGGGCACACGAGATACGCAGTATTTT
TRBD2 TRBJ2-2 . TRBV6-5 CASSPGRANTGELFF TGTGCCAGCAGCCCCGGGAGGGCGAACACCGGGGAGCTGTTTTTT
. TRBJ2-7 few TRBV2 CASSEEGESYEQYF TGTGCCAGCAGTGAAGAGGGGGAGTCCTACGAGCAGTACTTC
TRBD1 TRBJ2-7 . TRBV14 CASSQGGTGVSYEQYF TGTGCCAGCAGCCAAGGGGGGACAGGGGTTTCCTACGAGCAGTACTTC
. TRBJ1-2 . TRBV2 CASSDGAGATLYGYTF TGTGCCAGCAGTGATGGGGCAGGCGCGACCCTCTATGGCTACACCTTC
. TRBJ2-2 . TRBV7-3 CASSLTEAGELFF TGTGCCAGCAGCTTAACTGAGGCCGGGGAGCTGTTTTTT
TRBD1 TRBJ1-2 . TRBV12-5 CASSNRGNYGYTF TGTGCTAGTAGCAACAGGGGGAACTATGGCTACACCTTC
TRBD2 TRBJ2-1 . TRBV5-5 CASSLGLAGGNEQFF TGTGCCAGCAGCTTGGGGCTAGCGGGAGGCAATGAGCAGTTCTTC
TRBD1 TRBJ1-4 . TRBV11-2 CASSQGQGGEKLFF TGTGCCAGCAGCCAAGGACAGGGAGGTGAAAAACTGTTTTTT
TRBD1 TRBJ1-1 . TRBV5-4 CASSRRTGGTEAFF TGTGCCAGCAGCCGAAGGACAGGGGGCACTGAAGCTTTCTTT
. TRBJ2-7 . TRBV6-5 CASSLKRGAAYEQYF TGTGCCAGCAGCCTCAAACGGGGAGCCGCCTACGAGCAGTACTTC
TRBD2 TRBJ2-3 . TRBV7-6 CASSGNSGGGTDTQYF TGTGCCAGCAGCGGTAATAGCGGGGGAGGCACAGATACGCAGTATTTT
. TRBJ2-7 . TRBV7-6 CASSRQQGSSYEQYF TGTGCCAGCAGCCGACAACAGGGTAGCTCCTACGAGCAGTACTTC
. TRBJ1-4 . TRBV5-1 CASSTTATNEKLFF TGCGCCAGCAGCACGACAGCAACTAATGAAAAACTGTTTTTT
. TRBJ2-2 . TRBV28 CASSKAGWNTGELFF TGTGCCAGCAGCAAGGCAGGTTGGAACACCGGGGAGCTGTTTTTT
. TRBJ1-2 . TRBV19 CASSIPVRYGYTF TGTGCCAGTAGTATCCCGGTTCGCTATGGCTACACCTTC
. TRBJ2-3 . TRBV6-1 CASSENILVSTDTQYF TGTGCCAGCAGTGAAAACATCCTGGTCTCCACAGATACGCAGTATTTT
. TRBJ2-7 few TRBV2 CASSEYSEQYF TGTGCCAGCAGTGAATACTCCGAGCAGTACTTC
TRBD1 TRBJ2-7 . TRBV5-6 CASSLGQGSEQYF TGTGCCAGCAGCTTGGGACAGGGCAGCGAGCAGTACTTC
TRBD2 TRBJ2-1 . TRBV5-4 CASSLTSGSYNEQFF TGTGCCAGCAGCTTGACTAGCGGGAGCTACAATGAGCAGTTCTTC
. TRBJ2-7 once TRBV18 CASTRADTYEQYF TGTGCCAGCACGCGGGCAGATACCTACGAGCAGTACTTC
TRBD1 TRBJ2-2 . TRBV7-2 CASSWGTVPAGELFF TGTGCCAGCAGCTGGGGGACAGTGCCGGCAGGGGAGCTGTTTTTT
TRBD1 TRBJ2-7 once TRBV18 CASSPGQGNSYEQYF TGTGCCAGCTCACCGGGACAGGGTAACTCCTACGAGCAGTACTTC
TRBD1 TRBJ1-5 . TRBV7-8 CASSLGGQGHGQPQHF TGTGCCAGCAGCTTAGGGGGACAGGGGCACGGTCAGCCCCAGCATTTT
. TRBJ1-3 . TRBV7-9 CASSLSAGALSGNTIYF TGTGCCAGCAGCTTATCGGCGGGGGCCCTCTCTGGAAACACCATATATTTT
. TRBJ1-1 few TRBV6-1 CASSERGPEAFF TGTGCCAGCAGTGAGCGGGGCCCTGAAGCTTTCTTT
. TRBJ1-4 . TRBV5-1 CASSPQGREKLFF TGCGCCAGCAGCCCACAGGGCCGCGAAAAACTGTTTTTT
. TRBJ1-5 . TRBV10-2 CASSRSEYSNQPQHF TGCGCCAGCAGTAGGTCGGAGTATAGCAATCAGCCCCAGCATTTT
. TRBJ1-1 . TRBV6-5 CASSYSGGGTEAFF TGTGCCAGCAGTTACTCGGGGGGGGGCACAGAAGCTTTCTTT
. TRBJ1-1 . TRBV5-5 CASSYSRGNTEAFF TGTGCCAGCAGTTATTCACGGGGGAACACTGAAGCTTTCTTT
. TRBJ1-1 . TRBV18 CASSLLGGTPEAFF TGTGCCAGCTCACTGTTGGGAGGCACGCCTGAAGCTTTCTTT
TRBD2 TRBJ2-5 . TRBV29-1 CSVWDYKETQYF TGCAGCGTCTGGGACTATAAGGAGACCCAGTACTTC
. TRBJ2-5 . TRBV7-2 CASSLVAETQYF TGTGCCAGCAGCTTAGTGGCAGAGACCCAGTACTTC
. TRBJ2-2 . TRBV2 CASSKRPPGELFF TGTGCCAGCAGCAAGCGACCCCCCGGGGAGCTGTTTTTT
TRBD1 TRBJ2-7 . TRBV5-5 CASSLTPRGNEQYF TGTGCCAGCAGCTTGACGCCCAGGGGGAACGAGCAGTACTTC
. TRBJ2-1 . TRBV7-9 CASSFADEQFF TGTGCCAGCAGCTTCGCGGATGAGCAGTTCTTC
. TRBJ2-1 few TRBV27 CASSLLAGHNEQFF TGTGCCAGCAGTTTATTGGCGGGACACAATGAGCAGTTCTTC
TRBD1 TRBJ2-5 . TRBV11-2 CASSSDRQVETQYF TGTGCCAGCAGCTCGGACAGGCAGGTAGAGACCCAGTACTTC